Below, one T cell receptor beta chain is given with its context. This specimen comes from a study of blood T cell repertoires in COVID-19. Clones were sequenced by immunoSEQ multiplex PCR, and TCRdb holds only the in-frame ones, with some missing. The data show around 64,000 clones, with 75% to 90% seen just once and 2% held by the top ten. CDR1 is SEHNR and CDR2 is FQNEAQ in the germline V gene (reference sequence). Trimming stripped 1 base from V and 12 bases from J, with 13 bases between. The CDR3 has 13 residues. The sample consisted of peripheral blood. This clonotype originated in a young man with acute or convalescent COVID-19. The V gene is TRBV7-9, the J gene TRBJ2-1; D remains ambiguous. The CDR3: CASSLDGTYWQFF. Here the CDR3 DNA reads TGTGCCAGCAGCTTAGATGGTACCTATTGGCAGTTCTTC.